The T cell receptor (beta chain) under discussion was sequenced for a study of vaccination and CD4 T cells after COVID-19. Cultured CD4+ T cells had their DNA profiled by the Oncomine TCR Beta short-read assay. TCRdb called the PCR reads again in MiXCR, with one record for every CDR3 protein. The data show about 5,500 distinct CDR3 sequences, roughly two thirds seen once. The sample's treatment: approximately nine-day PBMC culture with coronavirus spike peptide pools or control peptides (ViraFEST assay). With respect to this clonotype: Its antigen is not known.

V was shortened by 8 bases and J by 2 bases, with 13 bases between the two germline ends. CDR3 size: 14 residues. Germline V gene data show CDR1 as MNHNS and CDR2 as SASEGT. The chain is built from TRBV6-1 and TRBJ1-5; D may be TRBD1 (6 bases). The sample taken for sequencing was CD4+ T cells from blood, cultured in vitro. The TCR comes from a human donor who had recovered from COVID-19. In DNA, the CDR3 is TGTGCCAGCGCTTCCCGACAGGGCAATCAGCCCCAGCATTTT. Translation gives CASASRQGNQPQHF.